This entry lists 13 T cell receptor beta chains sequenced from one sample in a study of shared clonotypes between healthy human individuals. Only in-frame clones appear in the TCRdb table, and some are missing; sequencing was by immunoSEQ multiplex PCR. The sample consists of about 380,000 clones, 90% to 98% of them appearing once. Specimen: memory CD8+ T cells sorted from blood. The subset denotes: CD45RO+ cells pooled with CCR7-negative TemRA cells. The receptors derive from a man aged 25 to 45 in good health.

J is TRBJ2-1 and V is TRBV7-6; D may match TRBD1 or TRBD2 (5 bases each). Trimming removed 3 bases at V and 1 base at J, with 10 bases between. From germline, CDR1 is SGHVS and CDR2 FNYEAQ. This CDR3 has 15 amino acids. The CDR3 DNA follows: TGTGCCAGCAGCTTGGGGCGGGCTTCCTACAATGAGCAGTTCTTC. Its translation is CASSLGRASYNEQFF.

This chain connects TRBV6-5 to TRBJ2-2; D perhaps matches TRBD1 (6 bases). The V end was cut by 0 bases, the J end by 1 base, with 6 bases between. CDR3 length: 15 residues. Germline V gene data show CDR1 as MNHEY and CDR2 as SVGAGI. The CDR3 spells CASSYSTGNTGELFF. In DNA, the CDR3 is TGTGCCAGCAGTTACTCGACAGGGAACACCGGGGAGCTGTTTTTT.

The chain employs TRBV30 and TRBJ2-3; D unclear. The germline V and J ends were trimmed by 4 bases and 6 bases, with 11 bases remaining between them. Germline assignment: CDR1 GTSNPN and CDR2 SVGIG (reference sequence). The CDR3 extends over 12 amino acids. The CDR3 region is CAWIATLDTQYF. DNA of the CDR3: TGTGCCTGGATTGCGACCCTGGATACGCAGTATTTT. Looking up the rest from reference TRBV30 and TRBJ2-3 gives the full variable domain: SQTIHQWPATLVQPVGSPLSLECTVEGTSNPNLYWYRQAAGRGLQLLFYSVGIGQISSEVPQNLSASRPQDRQFILSSKKLLLSDSGFYLCAWIATLDTQYFGPGTRLTVL.

The rearrangement joins TRBV19 to TRBJ2-2; the match to TRBD2 covers 7 bases. Germline V gene data show CDR1 as LNHDA and CDR2 as SQIVND (reference sequence). The CDR3 loop spans 15 amino acids. Trimming cost V 8 bases and J 1 base; bases outside gene matches: 7. CDR3 loop: CASHRGLKNTGELFF. CDR3 in DNA: TGTGCCAGTCACCGGGGACTAAAGAACACCGGGGAGCTGTTTTTT.

The chain employs TRBV28 and TRBJ2-3; 9 nucleotides match TRBD2. Germline V CDR1 and CDR2: MDHEN, SYDVKM. The length of the CDR3 is 15 residues. The V and J ends lost 8 bases and 4 bases, in that order; junction bases with no gene match: 10. The CDR3 region is CASVNSGRDADTQYF. DNA of the CDR3: TGTGCCAGCGTTAATAGCGGGAGAGACGCAGATACGCAGTATTTT.

The chain employs TRBV28 and TRBJ1-3; D perhaps matches TRBD1 (5 bases). Trimming cost V 5 bases and J 0 bases, with 17 bases left between them. Germline CDR1 MDHEN, CDR2 SYDVKM. This CDR3 has 17 residues. The CDR3 sequence: CASSPYGNRRSGNTIYF. The CDR3 DNA reads TGTGCCAGCAGTCCCTACGGCAACAGGCGCTCTGGAAACACCATATATTTT.

The rearrangement joins TRBV18 to TRBJ2-7; tentative D call: TRBD2 (5 bases). Looked up from germline, CDR1 is KGHSH and CDR2 is LQKENI. The CDR3 spans 13 residues. Trimming took off 3 bases at V and 6 bases at J, with 12 bases between the two ends. CDR3 in amino acids: CASSPIPRGEQYF. The CDR3 DNA reads as TGTGCCAGCTCACCCATACCCCGGGGCGAGCAGTACTTC.

The chain employs TRBV6-4 and TRBJ2-2, with 9 bases matching TRBD1. Germline CDR1 is MRHNA and CDR2 is SNTAGT. This CDR3 comprises 15 residues. V gave up 2 bases and J gave up 5 bases; unmatched junction bases: 3. The CDR3 DNA is TGTGCCAGCAGTGACGGACAGGGGCGGACCGGGGAGCTGTTTTTT. Translation gives CASSDGQGRTGELFF.

V and J are TRBV7-6 and TRBJ2-7; 10 nucleotides line up with TRBD1. V was clipped by 5 bases and J by 3 bases; unmatched bases: 4. Germline CDR1 reads SGHVS; CDR2 reads FNYEAQ. The CDR3 totals 14 residues. CDR3 in DNA: TGTGCCAGCAGCAACCGGGACAGGGGCTACGAGCAGTACTTC. Translated: CASSNRDRGYEQYF. Combining the CDR3 with reference TRBV7-6 and TRBJ2-7 gives the whole variable domain GAGVSQSPRYKVTKRGQDVALRCDPISGHVSLYWYRQALGQGPEFLTYFNYEAQQDKSGLPNDRFSAERPEGSISTLTIQRTEQRDSAMYRCASSNRDRGYEQYFGPGTRLTVT.

CDR3 in amino acids: CASRAMTGGAAEQYF. The CDR3, as DNA: TGTGCCAGTAGGGCCATGACAGGGGGCGCGGCCGAGCAGTACTTC. This chain joins TRBV19 and TRBJ2-7, with 10 positions matching TRBD1. The CDR3 length is 15 residues. Germline V gives CDR1 LNHDA, CDR2 SQIVND (reference sequence). Trimming took 6 bases from V and 6 from J; bases not matched to a gene: 11.

The V gene is TRBV6-5, the J gene TRBJ1-5, with D perhaps TRBD1 (6 bases). The CDR3 has 15 residues. Trimming took 6 bases from V and 2 from J, leaving 14 bases between them. CDR1 MNHEY and CDR2 SVGAGI come from the germline V gene. CDR3 sequence reads: CASRLRTAGNQPQHF. The CDR3 nucleotides are TGTGCCAGCAGGCTGAGGACAGCCGGCAATCAGCCCCAGCATTTT.

This rearrangement joins TRBV7-3 to TRBJ2-1, with 7 bases aligning to TRBD2. Germline CDR1 and CDR2: SGHTA and FQGTGA. CDR3 length equals 15 residues. Trimming cost V 5 bases and J 4 bases; bases outside gene matches: 8. CDR3 nucleotide sequence: TGTGCCAGCAGCCCAGTGGGAGGGTGGTACAATGAGCAGTTCTTC. It is translated as CASSPVGGWYNEQFF.

The gene calls are TRBV28 and TRBJ2-1; the match to TRBD2 covers 7 bases. The CDR3 length is 13 residues. The ends lost 7 bases at V and 6 bases at J; junction bases unmatched: 6. Germline V gene lookup returns CDR1 MDHEN and CDR2 SYDVKM. The CDR3 loop reads CASKVAGVNEQFF. CDR3 nucleotide sequence: TGTGCCAGCAAGGTAGCGGGCGTCAATGAGCAGTTCTTC.